The source of this T cell receptor beta chain is a study of T cells in tuberculosis. As for the study in general: T cells were selected with CD1B tetramers loaded with glucose monomycolate. In South Africa, adults with active tuberculosis were compared with IGRA-negative and latently infected IGRA-positive adolescents.

Study-wide points: Smaller alpha distances in active tuberculosis partly reflected shorter CDR3-alpha lengths. Active tuberculosis TCR-alpha repertoires lay closer to GMM-specific TCRs than IGRA-negative controls, suggesting clonal expansion.

The assay was immunoSEQ multiplex PCR, and TCRdb's table has in-frame clones only and misses some. The table shows 37,000 or so clones, with around 92% occurring only once. In the case of this clone: Its antigen is as yet unknown.

Trimming cost V 5 bases and J 1 base, with 14 bases left between them. Germline CDR1 is SGHVS and CDR2 is FNYEAQ. The CDR3 has 15 residues. The chain couples TRBV7-6 to TRBJ1-1, with D perhaps TRBD1 (6 bases). Sequencing was done on a sample of PBMCs. The clonotype originates from a donor aged 10-29 years with latent tuberculosis or without tuberculosis infection. Some clones in this sample may be carry-over from other donors' samples. The CDR3 sequence: CASSPRQAPNTEAFF. CDR3 coding DNA: TGTGCCAGCAGCCCGCGACAGGCCCCGAACACTGAAGCTTTCTTT. The full variable domain, with the rest looked up from reference TRBV7-6 and TRBJ1-1, is GAGVSQSPRYKVTKRGQDVALRCDPISGHVSLYWYRQALGQGPEFLTYFNYEAQQDKSGLPNDRFSAERPEGSISTLTIQRTEQRDSAMYRCASSPRQAPNTEAFFGQGTRLTVV.